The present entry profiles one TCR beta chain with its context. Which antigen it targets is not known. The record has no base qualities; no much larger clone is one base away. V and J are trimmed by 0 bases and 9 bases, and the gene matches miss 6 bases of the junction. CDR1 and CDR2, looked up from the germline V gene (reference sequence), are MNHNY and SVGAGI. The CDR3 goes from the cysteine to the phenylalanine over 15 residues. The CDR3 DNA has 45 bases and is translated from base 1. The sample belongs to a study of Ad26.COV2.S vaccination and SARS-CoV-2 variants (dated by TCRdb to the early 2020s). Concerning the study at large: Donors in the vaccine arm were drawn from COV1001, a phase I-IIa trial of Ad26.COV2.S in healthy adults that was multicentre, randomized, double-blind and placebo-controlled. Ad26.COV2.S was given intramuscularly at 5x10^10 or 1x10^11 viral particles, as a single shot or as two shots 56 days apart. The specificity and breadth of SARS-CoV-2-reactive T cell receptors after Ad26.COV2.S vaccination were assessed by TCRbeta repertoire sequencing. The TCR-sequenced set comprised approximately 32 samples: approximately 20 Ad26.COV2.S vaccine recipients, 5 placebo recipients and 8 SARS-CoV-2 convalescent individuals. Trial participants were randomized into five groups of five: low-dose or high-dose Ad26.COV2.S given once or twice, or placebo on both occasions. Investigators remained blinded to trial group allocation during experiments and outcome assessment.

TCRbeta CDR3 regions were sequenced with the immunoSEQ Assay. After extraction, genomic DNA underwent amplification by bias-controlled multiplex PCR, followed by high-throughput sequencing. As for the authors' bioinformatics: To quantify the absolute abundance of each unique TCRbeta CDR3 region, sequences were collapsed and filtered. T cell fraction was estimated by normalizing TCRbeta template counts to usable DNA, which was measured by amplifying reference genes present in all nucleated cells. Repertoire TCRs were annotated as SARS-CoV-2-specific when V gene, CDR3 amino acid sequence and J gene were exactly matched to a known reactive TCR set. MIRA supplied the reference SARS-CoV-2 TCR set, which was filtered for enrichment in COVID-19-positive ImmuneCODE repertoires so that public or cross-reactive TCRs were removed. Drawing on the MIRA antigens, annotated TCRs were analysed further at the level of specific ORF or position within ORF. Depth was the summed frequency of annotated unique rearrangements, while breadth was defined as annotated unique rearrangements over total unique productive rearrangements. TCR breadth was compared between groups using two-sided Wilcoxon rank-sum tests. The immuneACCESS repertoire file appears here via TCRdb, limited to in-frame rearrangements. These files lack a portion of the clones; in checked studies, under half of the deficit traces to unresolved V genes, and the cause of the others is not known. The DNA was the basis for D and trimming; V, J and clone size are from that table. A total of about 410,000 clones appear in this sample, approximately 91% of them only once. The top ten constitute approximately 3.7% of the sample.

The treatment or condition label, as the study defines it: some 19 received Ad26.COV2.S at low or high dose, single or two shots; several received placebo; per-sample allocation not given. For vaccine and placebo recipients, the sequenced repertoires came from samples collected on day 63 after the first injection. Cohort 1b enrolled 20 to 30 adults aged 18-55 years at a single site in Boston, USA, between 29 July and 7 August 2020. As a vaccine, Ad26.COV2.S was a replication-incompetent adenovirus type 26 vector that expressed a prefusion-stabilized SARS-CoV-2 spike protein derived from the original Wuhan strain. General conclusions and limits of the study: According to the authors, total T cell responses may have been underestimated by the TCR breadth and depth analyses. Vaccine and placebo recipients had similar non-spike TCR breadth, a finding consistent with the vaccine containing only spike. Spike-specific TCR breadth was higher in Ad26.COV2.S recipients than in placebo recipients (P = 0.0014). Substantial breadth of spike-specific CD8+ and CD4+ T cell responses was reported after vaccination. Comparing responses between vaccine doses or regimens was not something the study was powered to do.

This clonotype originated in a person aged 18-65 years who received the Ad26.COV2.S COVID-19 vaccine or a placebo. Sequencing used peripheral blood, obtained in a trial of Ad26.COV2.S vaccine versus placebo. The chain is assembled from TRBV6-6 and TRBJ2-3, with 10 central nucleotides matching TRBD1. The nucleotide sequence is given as TGTGCCAGCAGTTACTCGAAGGGACAGGGGTTCACGCAGTATTTT. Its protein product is CASSYSKGQGFTQYF.